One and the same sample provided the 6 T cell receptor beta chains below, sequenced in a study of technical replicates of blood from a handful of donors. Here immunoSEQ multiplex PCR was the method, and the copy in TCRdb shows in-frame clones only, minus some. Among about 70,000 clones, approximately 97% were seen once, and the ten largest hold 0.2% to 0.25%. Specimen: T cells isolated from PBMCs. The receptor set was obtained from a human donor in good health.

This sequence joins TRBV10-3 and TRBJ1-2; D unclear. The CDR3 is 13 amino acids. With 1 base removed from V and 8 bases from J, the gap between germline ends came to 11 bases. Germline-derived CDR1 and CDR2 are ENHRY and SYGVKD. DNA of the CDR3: TGTGCCATCAGTGAGTTACCCGGGGAGGGCTACACCTTC. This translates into CAISELPGEGYTF.

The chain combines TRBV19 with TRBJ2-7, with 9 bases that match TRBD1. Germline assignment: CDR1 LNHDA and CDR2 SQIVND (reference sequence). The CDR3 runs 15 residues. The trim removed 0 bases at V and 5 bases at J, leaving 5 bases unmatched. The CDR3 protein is CASSIDGQGYNEQYF. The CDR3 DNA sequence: TGTGCCAGTAGTATAGACGGACAGGGGTATAACGAGCAGTACTTC. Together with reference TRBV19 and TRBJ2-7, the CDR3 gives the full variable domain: DGGITQSPKYLFRKEGQNVTLSCEQNLNHDAMYWYRQDPGQGLRLIYYSQIVNDFQKGDIAEGYSVSREKKESFPLTVTSAQKNPTAFYLCASSIDGQGYNEQYFGPGTRLTVT.

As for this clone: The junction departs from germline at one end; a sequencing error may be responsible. The CDR3 here is CASSFAGGNQPQHF. In DNA form, the CDR3 reads TGTGCCAGCAGCTTTGCAGGGGGCAACCAGCCCCAGCATTTT. The V gene is TRBV7-9, the J gene TRBJ1-5; 8 bases line up with TRBD1. The V gene's germline CDR1 is SEHNR and CDR2 FQNEAQ (reference sequence). CDR3 size: 14 residues.

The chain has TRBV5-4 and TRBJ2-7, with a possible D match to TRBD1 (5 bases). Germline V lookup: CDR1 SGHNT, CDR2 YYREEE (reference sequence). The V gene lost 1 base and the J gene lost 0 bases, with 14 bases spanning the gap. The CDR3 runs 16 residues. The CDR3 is CASSLFETANSYEQYF. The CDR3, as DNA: TGTGCCAGCAGCTTGTTTGAGACAGCGAACTCCTACGAGCAGTACTTC.

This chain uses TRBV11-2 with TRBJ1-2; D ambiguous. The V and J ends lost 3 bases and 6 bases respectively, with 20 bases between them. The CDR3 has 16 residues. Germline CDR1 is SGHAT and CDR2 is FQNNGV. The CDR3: CASSFSVASGKNGYTF. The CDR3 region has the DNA TGTGCCAGCAGCTTCTCGGTGGCGTCGGGGAAAAATGGCTACACCTTC.

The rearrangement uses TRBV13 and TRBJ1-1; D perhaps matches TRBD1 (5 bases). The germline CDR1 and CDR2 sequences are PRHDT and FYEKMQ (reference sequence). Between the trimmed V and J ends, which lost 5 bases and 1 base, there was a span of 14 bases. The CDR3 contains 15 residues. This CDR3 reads CASSPTSTGNTEAFF. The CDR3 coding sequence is TGTGCCAGCAGCCCTACCTCAACAGGGAACACTGAAGCTTTCTTT.